Described below is a single T cell receptor (beta chain) sequence and its context. Its target is unknown. Trimming took 6 bases from V and 6 from J; bases not matched to a gene: 7. Germline V lookup: CDR1 MNHNS, CDR2 SASEGT. The CDR3 runs 14 residues. The entry originates in a study of OX40 agonist ivuxolimab in advanced cancers. Study information: A history of anti-PD-1, anti-PD-L1 or anti-CTLA-4 therapy was acceptable, and approximately 41% had some.

Profiling relied on immunoSEQ multiplex PCR, and the TCRdb table lists in-frame clones only, not all of them. The table shows roughly 50,000 clones, with 70% to 90% occurring only once. General observations from the study: Near-lowest levels of clonal expansion characterized partial responders at 0.1-3.0 mg/kg. At 0.1 to 3.0 mg/kg and by week 6, CD4+ and CD8+ T cells in the blood had expanded clonally.

The rearrangement joins TRBV6-1 to TRBJ1-2, with 10 bases matching TRBD1. This specimen was CD4+ or CD8+ T cells sorted from blood, taken in a trial of the OX40 agonist ivuxolimab. This TCR came from an adult with an advanced solid tumor such as melanoma, head and neck, liver or kidney cancer. The CDR3, as DNA: TGTGCCAGCAGGTCCGGGACAGGGGCGGATGGCTACACCTTC. Residues: CASRSGTGADGYTF.